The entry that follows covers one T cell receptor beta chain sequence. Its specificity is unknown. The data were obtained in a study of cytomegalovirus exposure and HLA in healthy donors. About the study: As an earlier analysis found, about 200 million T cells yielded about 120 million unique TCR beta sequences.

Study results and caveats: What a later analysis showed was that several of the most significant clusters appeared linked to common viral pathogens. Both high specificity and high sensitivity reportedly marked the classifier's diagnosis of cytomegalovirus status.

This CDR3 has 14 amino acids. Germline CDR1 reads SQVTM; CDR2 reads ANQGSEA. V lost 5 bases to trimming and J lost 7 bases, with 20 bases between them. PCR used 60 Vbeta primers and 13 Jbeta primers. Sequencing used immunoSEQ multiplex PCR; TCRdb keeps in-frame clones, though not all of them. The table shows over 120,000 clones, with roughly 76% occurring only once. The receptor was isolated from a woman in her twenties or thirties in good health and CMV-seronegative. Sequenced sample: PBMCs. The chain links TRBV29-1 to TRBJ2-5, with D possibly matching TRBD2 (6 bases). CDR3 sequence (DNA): TGCAGCGTTATACCCGCCGGAGGGAGTGGGACCCAGTACTTC. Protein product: CSVIPAGGSGTQYF.